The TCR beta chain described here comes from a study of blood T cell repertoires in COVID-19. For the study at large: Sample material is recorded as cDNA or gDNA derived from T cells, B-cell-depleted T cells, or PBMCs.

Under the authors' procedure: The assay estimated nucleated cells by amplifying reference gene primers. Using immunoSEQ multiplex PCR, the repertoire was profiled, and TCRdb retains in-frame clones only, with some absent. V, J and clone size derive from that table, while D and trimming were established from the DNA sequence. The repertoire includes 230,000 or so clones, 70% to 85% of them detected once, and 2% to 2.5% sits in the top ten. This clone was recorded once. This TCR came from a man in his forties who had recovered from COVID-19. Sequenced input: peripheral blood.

In DNA, the CDR3 is TGCGCCAGCAGCCCTGGGACATTGAACACCGGGGAGCTGTTTTTT. Its translation is CASSPGTLNTGELFF. The chain links TRBV4-1 to TRBJ2-2, with D perhaps TRBD1 (6 bases). CDR1 is MGHRA and CDR2 is YSYEKL in the germline V gene. V was trimmed by 4 bases and J by 1 base, leaving 10 bases between them. The CDR3 loop spans 15 amino acids.